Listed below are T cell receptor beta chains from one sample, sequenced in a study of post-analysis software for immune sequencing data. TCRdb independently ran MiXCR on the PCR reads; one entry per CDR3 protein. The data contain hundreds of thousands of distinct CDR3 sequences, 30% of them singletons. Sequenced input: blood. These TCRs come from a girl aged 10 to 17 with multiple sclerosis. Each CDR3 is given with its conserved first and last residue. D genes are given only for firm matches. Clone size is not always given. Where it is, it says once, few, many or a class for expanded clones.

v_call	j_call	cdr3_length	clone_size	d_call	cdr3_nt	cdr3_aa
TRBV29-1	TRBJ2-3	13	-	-	TGCAGCGTTTGGATCGTGGGATTAGATACGCAGTATTTT	CSVWIVGLDTQYF
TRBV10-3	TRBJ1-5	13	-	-	TGTGCCATCAGTGGGGCAGGGCATCAGCCCCAGCATTTT	CAISGAGHQPQHF
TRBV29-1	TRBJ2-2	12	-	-	TGCAGCGTAATACAGGGAACCGGGGAGCTGTTTTTT	CSVIQGTGELFF
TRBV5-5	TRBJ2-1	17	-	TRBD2	TGTGCCAGCACCCTAACCATACTAGCGGGGGTAGGGGATGAGCAGTTCTTC	CASTLTILAGVGDEQFF
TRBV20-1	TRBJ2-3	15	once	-	TGCAGTGCTAGAGGGGGAGCGCGGCGCACAGATACGCAGTATTTT	CSARGGARRTDTQYF
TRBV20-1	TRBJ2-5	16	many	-	TGCAGTGCTAGTCCTCAAGGACGGCAGTACCAAGAGACCCAGTACTTC	CSASPQGRQYQETQYF
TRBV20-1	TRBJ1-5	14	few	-	TGCAGTGCTAGCGCCGGGGGGGGTAATCAGCCCCAGCATTTT	CSASAGGGNQPQHF
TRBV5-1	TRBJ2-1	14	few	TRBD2	TGCGCCAGCAGCCATAGCGGGAGCAGGCATGAGCAGTTCTTC	CASSHSGSRHEQFF
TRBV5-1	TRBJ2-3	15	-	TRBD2	TGCGCCAGCAGCTTCCTAGCGGGGGCCACAGATACGCAGTATTTT	CASSFLAGATDTQYF
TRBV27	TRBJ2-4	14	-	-	TGTGTGAGCGGTGAATCTCTAGCCAAAAACATTCAGTACTTC	CVSGESLAKNIQYF
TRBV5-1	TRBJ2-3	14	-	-	TGCGCCAGCAGTGTCGCTTCAGCCGCAGATACGCAGTATTTT	CASSVASAADTQYF
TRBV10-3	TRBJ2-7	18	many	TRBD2	TGTGCCATCAGTGAGTTCGACCGCACCCGCGGGGGAACCTACGAGCAGTACTTC	CAISEFDRTRGGTYEQYF
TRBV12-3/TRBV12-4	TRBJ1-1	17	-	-	TGTGCCAGCAGTTTACGATCACGGGGCTCTGGGCACACTGAAGCTTTCTTT	CASSLRSRGSGHTEAFF
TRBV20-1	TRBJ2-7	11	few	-	TGCAGTGCTCCCGGGACTCCAACCCAGTACTTC	CSAPGTPTQYF
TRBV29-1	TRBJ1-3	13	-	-	TGCAGCGTTGATTCGGGTTCCGGAAACACCATATATTTT	CSVDSGSGNTIYF
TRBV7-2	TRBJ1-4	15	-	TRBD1	TGTGCCAGCAGCTTGCGACAGGGGGCGCGAGAAAAACTGTTTTTT	CASSLRQGAREKLFF
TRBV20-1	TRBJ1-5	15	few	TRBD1	TGCAGTGCTAGGTCAAGACAGGGGGTCCGTCAGCCCCAGCATTTT	CSARSRQGVRQPQHF
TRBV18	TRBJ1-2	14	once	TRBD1	TGTGCCAGCTCACCCGGACAGGAGCACTATGGCTACACCTTC	CASSPGQEHYGYTF
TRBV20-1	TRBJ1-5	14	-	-	TGCAGTGCCCGGGGACACGGCGTACGGCAGCCCCAGCATTTT	CSARGHGVRQPQHF
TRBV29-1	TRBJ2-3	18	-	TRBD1	TGCAGCGTTCCTGGTGCCGCGTCAGGGGGCGCCCGGACAGATACGCAGTATTTT	CSVPGAASGGARTDTQYF
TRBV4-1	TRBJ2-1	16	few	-	TGCGCCAGCAGCCACACCTCAGGGGCTGGCTACAATGAGCAGTTCTTC	CASSHTSGAGYNEQFF
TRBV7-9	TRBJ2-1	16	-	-	TGTGCCAGCAGCCCAGAGCCGGCCAAAAAGGGGGGTGAGCAGTTCTTC	CASSPEPAKKGGEQFF
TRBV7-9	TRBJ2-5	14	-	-	TGTGCCAGCAGCTTAGGGCCCATTGGGGAGACCCAGTACTTC	CASSLGPIGETQYF
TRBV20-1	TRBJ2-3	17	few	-	TGCAGTGCTGGACTTAGTGGGCGAGTCGGGCCCGGGGATACGCAGTATTTT	CSAGLSGRVGPGDTQYF
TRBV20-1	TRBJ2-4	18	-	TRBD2	TGCAGTGCTCGCGCCCCCCTCGGGGGGGCAACGGCCAAAAACATTCAGTACTTC	CSARAPLGGATAKNIQYF
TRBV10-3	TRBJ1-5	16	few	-	TGTGCCATCAGCCCGAGAGAAAGCAATAGCAATCAGCCCCAGCATTTT	CAISPRESNSNQPQHF
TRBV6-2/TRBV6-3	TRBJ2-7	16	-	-	TGTGCCAGCAGTTACCGCACGACTGAGCCGCGGGACGAGCAGTACTTC	CASSYRTTEPRDEQYF
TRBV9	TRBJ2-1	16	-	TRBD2	TGTGCCAGCAGCGTAACTAGCGAGCCCTCCTACAATGAGCAGTTCTTC	CASSVTSEPSYNEQFF
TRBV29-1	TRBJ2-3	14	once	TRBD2	TGCAGCGTTATACTGGCGGGAGAAGGAGATACGCAGTATTTT	CSVILAGEGDTQYF
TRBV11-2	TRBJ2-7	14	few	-	TGTGCCAGCAGCTTATGGGGAAACTCCTACGAGCAGTACTTC	CASSLWGNSYEQYF
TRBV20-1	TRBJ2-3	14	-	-	TGCAGTGCTAGAGCGACTTCCAACACAGATACGCAGTATTTT	CSARATSNTDTQYF
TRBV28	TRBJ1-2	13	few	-	TGTGCCAGCAGACCGGACGAGAACTATGGCTACACCTTC	CASRPDENYGYTF
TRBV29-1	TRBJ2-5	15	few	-	TGCAGCGTTGAGTCCGGTAGTAGGGAAGAAGAGACCCAGTACTTC	CSVESGSREEETQYF
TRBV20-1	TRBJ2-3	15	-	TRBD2	TGCAGTGCTAGAGGTCGGCTAGCGGGCACAGATACGCAGTATTTT	CSARGRLAGTDTQYF
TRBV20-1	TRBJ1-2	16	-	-	TGCAGTGCTAGCGGCAGGGCTGCCACAAACTACTTTGGCTACACCTTC	CSASGRAATNYFGYTF
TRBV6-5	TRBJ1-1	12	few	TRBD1	TGTGCCAGCAGTTCCAGGGGGGGTAAAGCTTTCTTT	CASSSRGGKAFF
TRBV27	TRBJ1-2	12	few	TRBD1	TGTGCCAGCAGTACGACAGGGGAGGGCTACACCTTC	CASSTTGEGYTF
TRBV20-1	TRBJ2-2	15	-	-	TGCAGTGCTTCCGTCGGGCGGGGGCAGGCCGGGGAGCTGTTTTTT	CSASVGRGQAGELFF
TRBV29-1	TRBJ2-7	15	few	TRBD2	TGCAGCGTTGAAGATCCTGAGGTAGCGGGAGCGGAGCAGTACTTC	CSVEDPEVAGAEQYF
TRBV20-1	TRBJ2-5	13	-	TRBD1	TGCAGTGCTCCCGGGACAGGGCAAGAGACCCAGTACTTC	CSAPGTGQETQYF
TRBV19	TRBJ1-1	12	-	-	TGTGCCAGTAGTACCCGGGGCCTTGAAGCTTTCTTT	CASSTRGLEAFF